This T cell receptor beta chain derives from a study of cytomegalovirus exposure and HLA in healthy donors (dated by TCRdb to about 2017). Background for the entire study: The roughly 670 repertoires of the first cohort and the roughly 120 validation repertoires were produced on the same platform, according to a later analysis. Besides the first cohort of 666 subjects, a separate validation cohort made up of 120 different subjects was used. The study combined high-throughput TCR immunosequencing, statistical association of individual TCRs with disease status, and machine learning to predict cytomegalovirus infection status. The study was designed to test whether signatures of past pathogen exposure could be identified by cataloging public T cell receptors. Overall study outcomes, separate from this receptor: Of the cluster scores, roughly 95% were above 0 in a later analysis, which found that TCRs clustered in the first cohort also tended to co-occur in the 120 or so validation repertoires. Three of the identified cytomegalovirus-associated TCR beta chains were confirmed in vitro to be specific for cytomegalovirus antigens. The classifier was reported to diagnose cytomegalovirus status with high specificity and sensitivity in both the original and validation cohorts. Most TCR sequences were seen in very few donors, while some public TCRs were found in many individuals. The authors suggested that the approach could potentially be generalized to other disease states and immunological phenotypes. A later analysis lacked HLA typing for the validation cohort, so it scored co-occurrence in that cohort across all 120 or so repertoires. The study listed 150 to 200 TCR beta chains as associated with cytomegalovirus.

From the cysteine through the phenylalanine, the CDR3 covers 12 amino acids. Of the read, only the CDR3 DNA is kept; its 36 bases are in frame from base 1. As encoded in the germline V gene, CDR1 is MDHEN while CDR2 is SYDVKM. V is cut by 7 bases and J by 1 base, and the space between the germline ends is 7 bases. Library generation was performed with the immunoSEQ multiplex PCR assay. The authors' analysis ran thus. A statistical classification framework was built to diagnose cytomegalovirus status from the catalog of TCR beta chain sequences. TCRdb holds this immuneACCESS table with in-frame rearrangements only. Some clones are missing; in checked studies, unresolved V genes explain under half, and the rest has no known cause. That table supplies the V and J calls and clone size; D and trimming were determined from the DNA. This sample holds 100,000 to 120,000 clones; roughly 87% were observed only once. Under 2% of the sample rests with the top ten.

The donors belonged to the validation cohort of under 150 subjects, which was separate from the roughly 700-subject first cohort. This clone was picked up one time. Its cognate antigen has yet to be identified. Nothing much larger sits one base from this clone, and base qualities are not available. The chain is encoded by TRBV28 joined to TRBJ1-2; no D segment can be confidently identified. Sequenced sample: PBMCs. The sequence derives from a woman under 30 in good health and CMV-seronegative. The CDR3 here reads CASNQLNYGYTF. The DNA sequence is as follows: TGTGCCAGCAATCAACTTAACTATGGCTACACCTTC.